This record covers a single T cell receptor beta chain. The record originates from a study of control samples from healthy donors and cancer patients. The method was immunoSEQ multiplex PCR; TCRdb's version includes in-frame clones alone and lacks a portion of them. The sample carries about 2,400 clones, approximately 97% recorded once. The CDR3 covers 14 residues. Germline loops: CDR1 MNHEY, CDR2 SVGEGT. Trimming at V came to 2 bases and at J to 5 bases, leaving 3 bases not matched to a gene. The V and J genes are TRBV6-2 or TRBV6-3 and TRBJ2-5; 9 positions agree with TRBD2. Sequences were obtained from PBMCs. The clonotype comes from a man between 65 and 80 years old with head and neck cancer. The CDR3, as DNA: TGTGCCAGCAGTTACCGTGCGGGGGGGGAGACCCAGTACTTC. Translating it yields CASSYRAGGETQYF.